The rows below give T cell receptor beta chains drawn from one sample of a study of blood T cell repertoires in COVID-19. Method: immunoSEQ multiplex PCR; TCRdb's copy keeps in-frame clones and lacks some. The sample has over 200,000 clones, roughly 87% seen once. The sequencing sample was made of PBMCs or T cells enriched from blood (not recorded which). The receptors were gathered from a man aged 25 to 40 who had recovered from COVID-19. The CDR3 runs from the conserved cysteine through the conserved F or W. Each record gives: D gene, clone size, J gene, V gene, CDR3 protein, CDR3 DNA. A D gene is named only where the DNA matches it firmly. Rows may omit the clone size; those that give it use once, few, many or a size class.

>TRBD2|-|TRBJ2-3|TRBV6-5
CASSCREGDDTDTQYF
TGTGCCAGCAGTTGCCGGGAGGGGGATGACACAGATACGCAGTATTTT
>-|-|TRBJ2-5|TRBV4-3
CASSQDMGSPETQYF
TGCGCCAGCAGCCAAGATATGGGCAGCCCAGAGACCCAGTACTTC
>-|-|TRBJ1-2|TRBV7-9
CASSLDLAGRNYGYTF
TGTGCCAGCAGCTTAGATTTGGCAGGGAGGAACTATGGCTACACCTTC
>TRBD1|-|TRBJ1-1|TRBV7-2
CASSPEQGMNTEAFF
TGTGCCAGCAGCCCTGAACAGGGGATGAACACTGAAGCTTTCTTT
>TRBD2|-|TRBJ2-7|TRBV7-9
CASSLVGTSSNEQYF
TGTGCCAGCAGCTTAGTTGGGACTAGCTCCAACGAGCAGTACTTC
>TRBD1|-|TRBJ1-1|TRBV18
CASSPRQGVRNTEAFF
TGTGCCAGCTCACCAAGACAGGGGGTAAGGAACACTGAAGCTTTCTTT
>TRBD2|-|TRBJ2-7|TRBV5-6
CASSRREVPYEQYF
TGTGCCAGCAGCCGCCGGGAGGTCCCCTACGAGCAGTACTTC
>-|-|TRBJ1-5|TRBV21-1
CASGGRGSGTHNQPQHF
TGTGCCAGCGGCGGGAGAGGGTCCGGGACACACAATCAGCCCCAGCATTTT
>TRBD1|-|TRBJ2-7|TRBV14
CASSETGSSEQYF
TGTGCCAGCAGCGAGACAGGGTCAAGCGAGCAGTACTTC
>-|-|TRBJ1-3|TRBV28
CASSPRLRDFKSGNTIYF
TGTGCCAGCAGCCCCCGCCTCCGGGACTTCAAATCTGGAAACACCATATATTTT
>-|-|TRBJ1-5|TRBV7-4
CPTSHAHGGGSNQPQHF
TGCCCCACCAGCCACGCACACGGGGGGGGCAGCAATCAGCCCCAGCATTTT
>-|-|TRBJ1-3|TRBV27
CASSSWGSPDRNTIYF
TGTGCCAGCAGTTCCTGGGGCAGTCCAGACAGAAACACCATATATTTT
>TRBD1|-|TRBJ2-3|TRBV11-2
CASSTDRGGETQYF
TGTGCCAGCAGTACGGACAGGGGGGGCGAGACGCAGTATTTT
>-|once|TRBJ2-1|TRBV5-1
CASSLVGGRSYNEQFF
TGCGCCAGCAGCTTGGTCGGGGGGCGATCTTACAATGAGCAGTTCTTC
>TRBD1|-|TRBJ2-1|TRBV12-3/TRBV12-4
CASSNRGQGRFF
TGTGCCAGCAGTAACAGGGGTCAAGGGCGGTTCTTC
>-|-|TRBJ2-3|TRBV5-1
CASTPPGRRSTDTQYF
TGCGCCAGCACCCCGCCAGGGCGAAGGAGCACAGATACGCAGTATTTT
>-|-|TRBJ1-6|TRBV9
CASSVAGFNSPLHF
TGTGCCAGCAGCGTAGCAGGCTTTAATTCACCCCTCCACTTT
>TRBD1|-|TRBJ1-2|TRBV29-1
CSVGDRSYGYTF
TGCAGCGTTGGGGACAGATCCTATGGCTACACCTTC
>-|-|TRBJ2-2|TRBV5-4
CASSLDQGSIAGELFF
TGTGCCAGCAGCTTGGATCAGGGGAGTATCGCCGGGGAGCTGTTTTTT
>-|many|TRBJ2-7|TRBV3-1/TRBV3-2
CASSQSGYEQYF
TGTGCCAGCAGCCAATCGGGTTACGAGCAGTACTTC
>TRBD2|many|TRBJ2-3|TRBV4-1
CASSQQAGGTDTQYF
TGCGCCAGCAGCCAGCAAGCGGGGGGCACAGATACGCAGTATTTT
>-|-|TRBJ1-4|TRBV28
CASSSPNWYEKLFF
TGTGCCAGCAGCTCCCCGAACTGGTATGAAAAACTGTTTTTT
>TRBD2|-|TRBJ2-2|TRBV9
CASSASGANTGELFF
TGTGCCAGCAGCGCCAGCGGGGCGAACACCGGGGAGCTGTTTTTT
>TRBD1|once|TRBJ2-7|TRBV19
CATRGSGTVSYEQYF
TGTGCCACCCGAGGATCCGGGACAGTCTCCTACGAGCAGTACTTC
>TRBD2|-|TRBJ2-7|TRBV19
CASSNPRTSGSYEQYF
TGTGCCAGTAGTAACCCCCGGACTAGCGGATCCTACGAGCAGTACTTC
>TRBD2|-|TRBJ2-4|TRBV19
CASISGLAGRYF
TGTGCCAGTATTTCGGGACTAGCGGGGAGGTACTTC
>-|-|TRBJ2-7|TRBV10-3
CAISATSLDYEQYF
TGTGCCATCAGTGCTACTAGTTTGGACTACGAGCAGTACTTC
>TRBD1|-|TRBJ1-2|TRBV6-5
CASSYSGTGFYTF
TGTGCCAGCAGTTACTCTGGGACAGGGTTCTACACCTTC
>TRBD1|-|TRBJ1-1|TRBV2
CASRTGQGPEAFF
TGTGCCAGCAGGACCGGACAGGGCCCTGAAGCTTTCTTT
>TRBD1|-|TRBJ1-6|TRBV28
CASSFWGQGRSPLHF
TGTGCCAGCAGTTTCTGGGGACAGGGGCGGTCACCCCTCCACTTT
>-|-|TRBJ2-6|TRBV28
CASMGHSGANVLTF
TGTGCCAGCATGGGACATTCTGGGGCCAACGTCCTGACTTTC
>-|-|TRBJ1-1|TRBV9
CASSAGAAGAFF
TGTGCCAGCAGCGCGGGAGCTGCCGGAGCTTTCTTT